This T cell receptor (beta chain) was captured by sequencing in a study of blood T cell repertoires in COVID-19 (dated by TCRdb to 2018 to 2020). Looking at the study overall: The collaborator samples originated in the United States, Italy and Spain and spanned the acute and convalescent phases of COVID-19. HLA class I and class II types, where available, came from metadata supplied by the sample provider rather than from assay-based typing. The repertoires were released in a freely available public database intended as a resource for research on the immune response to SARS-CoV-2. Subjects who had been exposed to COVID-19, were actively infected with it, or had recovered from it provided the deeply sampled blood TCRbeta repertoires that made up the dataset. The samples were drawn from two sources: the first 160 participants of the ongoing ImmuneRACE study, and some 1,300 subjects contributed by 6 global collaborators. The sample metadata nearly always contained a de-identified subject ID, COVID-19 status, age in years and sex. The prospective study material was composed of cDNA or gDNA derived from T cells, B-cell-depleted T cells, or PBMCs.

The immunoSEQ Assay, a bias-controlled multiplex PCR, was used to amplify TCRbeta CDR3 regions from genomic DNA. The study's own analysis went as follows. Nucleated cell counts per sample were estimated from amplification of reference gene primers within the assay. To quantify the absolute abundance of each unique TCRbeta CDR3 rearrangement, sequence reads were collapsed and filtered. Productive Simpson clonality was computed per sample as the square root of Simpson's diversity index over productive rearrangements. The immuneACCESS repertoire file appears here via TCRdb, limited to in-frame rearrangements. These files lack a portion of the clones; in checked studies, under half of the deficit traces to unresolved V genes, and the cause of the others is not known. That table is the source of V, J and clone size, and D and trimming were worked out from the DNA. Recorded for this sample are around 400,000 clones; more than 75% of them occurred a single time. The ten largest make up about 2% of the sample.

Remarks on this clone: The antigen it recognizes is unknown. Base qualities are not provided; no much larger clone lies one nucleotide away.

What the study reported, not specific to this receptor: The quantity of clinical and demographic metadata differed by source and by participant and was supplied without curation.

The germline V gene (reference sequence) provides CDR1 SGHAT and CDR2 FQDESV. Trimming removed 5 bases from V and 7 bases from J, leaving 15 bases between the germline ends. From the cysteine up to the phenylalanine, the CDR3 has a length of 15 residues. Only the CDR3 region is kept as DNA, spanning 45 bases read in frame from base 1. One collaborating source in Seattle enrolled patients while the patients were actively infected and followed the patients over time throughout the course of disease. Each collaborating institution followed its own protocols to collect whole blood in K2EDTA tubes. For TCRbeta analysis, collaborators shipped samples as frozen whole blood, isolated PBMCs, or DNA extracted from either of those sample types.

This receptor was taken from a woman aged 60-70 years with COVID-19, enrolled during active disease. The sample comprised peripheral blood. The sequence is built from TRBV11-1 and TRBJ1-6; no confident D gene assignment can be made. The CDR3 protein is CASSTGLLLNSPLHF. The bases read TGTGCCAGCAGCACGGGGTTGCTTCTAAATTCACCCCTCCACTTT. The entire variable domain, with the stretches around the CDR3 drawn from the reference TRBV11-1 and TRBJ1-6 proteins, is EAEVAQSPRYKITEKSQAVAFWCDPISGHATLYWYRQILGQGPELLVQFQDESVVDDSQLPKDRFSAERLKGVDSTLKIQPAELGDSAMYLCASSTGLLLNSPLHFGNGTRLTVT.